This T cell receptor (beta chain) derives from a study of vaccination effects on CD4 cells after COVID-19. Overall study context: Antigen-specific CD4+ T cells were first expanded with viral peptide pools by the ViraFEST assay and only then sequenced.

Assay used: immunoSEQ multiplex PCR; TCRdb lists only in-frame clones, some missing. The data show about 38,000 clones, 82% seen once. The culture ran for 9 to 11 days, and then CD4+ T cells were isolated. J lost 0 bases, V lost 5 bases, and 3 bases had no gene match. The CDR3 totals 15 residues. CDR1 SNHLY and CDR2 FYNNEI come from the germline V gene. On this clone itself: The antigen is not known.

This TCR came from a human donor who received a COVID-19 vaccine. The material was CD4+ T cells from PBMCs cultured without peptide, obtained before COVID-19 vaccination. This sequence joins TRBV2 and TRBJ1-5; 8 bases are a match to TRBD1. The CDR3 loop reads CASSLDRDSNQPQHF. The CDR3 region has the DNA TGTGCCAGCAGTTTGGACAGGGATAGCAATCAGCCCCAGCATTTT.